The clone carrying this T cell receptor (beta chain) came up many times. For TCRbeta, the library was prepared with unique molecular identifiers. TCRdb reprocessed the PCR reads with MiXCR, giving one entry per CDR3 protein. The sample holds almost 400,000 distinct CDR3 sequences, just over 20% seen once. These data belong to a study of T-cell reconstitution after alpha-beta-depleted transplantation in children. This TCR was recovered from a human donor who donated a stem cell graft to a child with acute myeloid leukemia. The sequencing used PBMCs from the stem cell graft donor, collected from the stem cell graft.

In DNA, the CDR3 is TGCAGTGCTAGTTCCCCAGGGACCGCTGAGGAGACCCAGTACTTC. Translating it yields CSASSPGTAEETQYF. V usage is TRBV20-1 and J usage is TRBJ2-5; tentatively, D is TRBD1 or TRBD2 (5 bases each). This CDR3 region has 15 residues. V gave up 3 bases and J gave up 5 bases, with 19 bases separating them. The germline gives CDR1 DFQATT, CDR2 SNEGSKA (reference sequence).